This T cell receptor beta chain came from a study of blood T cell repertoires in COVID-19. About the research overall: COVID-19 samples from acute and convalescent phases originated in the United States, Italy and Spain. Sources were T cells, B-cell-depleted T cells, or PBMCs; the material itself was cDNA or gDNA.

The CDR3 runs to 15 residues. Germline-derived CDR1 and CDR2 are SGHTA and FQGNSA. V trimming: 5 bases; J trimming: 2 bases; junction bases outside the gene matches: 5. Per the study methods: Quantification of nucleated cells was approximated via reference gene primer amplification. Data came from immunoSEQ multiplex PCR; TCRdb stores just in-frame clones and leaves some out. Clone size and V and J calls were adopted from that table, with D and trimming inferred from the DNA. This table has about 69,000 clones, around 89% appearing once. The specimen sequenced was peripheral blood. The chain recombines TRBV7-2 with TRBJ2-7, with 11 bases aligning to TRBD2. The receptor was isolated from a man aged 45-60 years with acute or convalescent COVID-19. The chain's CDR3 is CASSAGTSGAYEQYF. As DNA, the CDR3 is TGTGCCAGCAGCGCCGGGACTAGCGGTGCCTACGAGCAGTACTTC.